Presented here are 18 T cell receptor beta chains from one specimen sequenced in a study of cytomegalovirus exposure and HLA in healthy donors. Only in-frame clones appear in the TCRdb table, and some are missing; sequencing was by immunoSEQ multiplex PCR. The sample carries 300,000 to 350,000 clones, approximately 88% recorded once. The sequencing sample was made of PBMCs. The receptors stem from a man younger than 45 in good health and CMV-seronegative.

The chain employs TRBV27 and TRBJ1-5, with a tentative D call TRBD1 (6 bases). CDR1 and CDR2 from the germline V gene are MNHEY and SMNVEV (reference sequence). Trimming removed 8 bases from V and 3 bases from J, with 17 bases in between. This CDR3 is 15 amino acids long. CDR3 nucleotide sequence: TGTGCCAGCTCCCCAGCGGGGGGCTTCAATCAGCCCCAGCATTTT. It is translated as CASSPAGGFNQPQHF.

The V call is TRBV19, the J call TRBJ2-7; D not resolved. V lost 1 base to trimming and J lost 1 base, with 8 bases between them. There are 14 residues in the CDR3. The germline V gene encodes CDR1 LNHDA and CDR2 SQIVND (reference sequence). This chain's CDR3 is CASSIVGGSYEQYF. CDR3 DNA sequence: TGTGCCAGTAGTATAGTTGGCGGTTCCTACGAGCAGTACTTC.

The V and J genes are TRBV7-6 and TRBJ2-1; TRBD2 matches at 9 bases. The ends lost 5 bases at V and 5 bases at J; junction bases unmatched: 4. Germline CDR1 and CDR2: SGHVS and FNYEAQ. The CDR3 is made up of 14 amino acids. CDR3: CASSDSGGNNEQFF. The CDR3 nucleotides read TGTGCCAGCAGCGATAGCGGGGGAAACAATGAGCAGTTCTTC.

Here the CDR3 DNA reads TGCGCCAGCAGCTTGGCCTGGGGCACGAACACTGAAGCTTTCTTT. Translating it yields CASSLAWGTNTEAFF. The chain carries TRBV5-1 and TRBJ1-1; weak D call: TRBD1 (5 bases). This CDR3 has 15 amino acids. Germline V lookup: CDR1 SGHRS, CDR2 YFSETQ. Trimming removed 0 bases from V and 1 base from J, with 10 bases in between. Combining the CDR3 with reference TRBV5-1 and TRBJ1-1 gives the whole variable domain KAGVTQTPRYLIKTRGQQVTLSCSPISGHRSVSWYQQTPGQGLQFLFEYFSETQRNKGNFPGRFSGRQFSNSRSEMNVSTLELGDSALYLCASSLAWGTNTEAFFGQGTRLTVV.

The CDR3 here is CASSSRTVRSYGYTF. The CDR3 nucleotides read TGTGCCAGCAGTTCCCGGACTGTCCGGAGCTATGGCTACACCTTC. The chain uses TRBV6-5 and TRBJ1-2, with no clear D. In germline, CDR1 is MNHEY, CDR2 SVGAGI. Deletions cut 4 bases from V and 4 bases from J, with 16 bases between. The CDR3 length is 15 residues.

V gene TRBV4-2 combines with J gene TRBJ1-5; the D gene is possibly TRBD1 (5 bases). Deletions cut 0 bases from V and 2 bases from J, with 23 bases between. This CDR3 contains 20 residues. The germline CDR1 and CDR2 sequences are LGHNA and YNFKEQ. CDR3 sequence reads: CASSQEGPRARIWGNQPQHF. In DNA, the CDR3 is TGTGCCAGCAGCCAAGAGGGTCCCAGGGCTAGAATTTGGGGCAATCAGCCCCAGCATTTT.

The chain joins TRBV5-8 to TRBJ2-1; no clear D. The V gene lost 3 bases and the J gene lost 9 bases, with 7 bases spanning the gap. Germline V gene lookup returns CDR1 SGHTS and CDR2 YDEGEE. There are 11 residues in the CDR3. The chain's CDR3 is CASSSYGEQFF. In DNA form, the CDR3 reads TGTGCCAGCAGCTCGTACGGTGAGCAGTTCTTC.

CDR3 DNA: TGCAGCGTTGAAGCCAGGGGACAGGGTCTAAACACCATATATTTT. Encoded protein: CSVEARGQGLNTIYF. The chain uses TRBV29-1 and TRBJ1-3; TRBD1 agrees at 9 bases. The CDR3 has 15 amino acids. Germline V gene sequence: CDR1 SQVTM, CDR2 ANQGSEA. Trimming removed 1 base from V and 6 bases from J; junction bases left unmatched: 7.

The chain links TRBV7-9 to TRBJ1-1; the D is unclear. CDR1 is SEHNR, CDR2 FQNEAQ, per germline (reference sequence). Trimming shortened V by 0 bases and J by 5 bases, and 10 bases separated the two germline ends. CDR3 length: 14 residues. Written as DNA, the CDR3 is TGTGCCAGCAGCTTAGCTTTGTCCGGGACTGAAGCTTTCTTT. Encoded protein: CASSLALSGTEAFF.

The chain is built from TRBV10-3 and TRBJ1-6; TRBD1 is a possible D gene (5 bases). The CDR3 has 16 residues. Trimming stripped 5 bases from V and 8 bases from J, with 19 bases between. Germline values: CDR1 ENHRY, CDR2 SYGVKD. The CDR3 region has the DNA TGTGCCATCAGTACCGAATTTGGGGCACAGCATTCACCCCTCCACTTT. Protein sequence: CAISTEFGAQHSPLHF.

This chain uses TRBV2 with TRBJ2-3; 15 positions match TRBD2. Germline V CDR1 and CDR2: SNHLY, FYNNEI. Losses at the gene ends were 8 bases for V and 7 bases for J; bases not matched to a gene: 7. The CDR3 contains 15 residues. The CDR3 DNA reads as TGTGCCAGCGGGGGACTAGCGGGGGGAATCAATACGCAGTATTTT. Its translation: CASGGLAGGINTQYF.

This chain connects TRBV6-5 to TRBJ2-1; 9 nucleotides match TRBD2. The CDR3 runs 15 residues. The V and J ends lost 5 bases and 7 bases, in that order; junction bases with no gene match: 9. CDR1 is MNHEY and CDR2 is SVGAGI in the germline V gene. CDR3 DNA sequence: TGTGCCAGCAGTCCACGGGGACTAGCCGGGAATGAGCAGTTCTTC. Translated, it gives CASSPRGLAGNEQFF.

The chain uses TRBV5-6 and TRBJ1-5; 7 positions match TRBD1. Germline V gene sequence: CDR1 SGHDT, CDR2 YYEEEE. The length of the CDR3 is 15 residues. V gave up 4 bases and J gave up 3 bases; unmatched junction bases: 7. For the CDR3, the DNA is TGTGCCAGCAGCCGAGTCACAGGGGCCAATCAGCCCCAGCATTTT. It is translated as CASSRVTGANQPQHF.

DNA of the CDR3: TGTGCCAGCAGCCAACGAGGGGGCATCTATGGCTACACCTTC. Its translation: CASSQRGGIYGYTF. The rearrangement uses TRBV6-5 and TRBJ1-2; 7 bases map to TRBD1. Germline-derived CDR1 and CDR2 are MNHEY and SVGAGI. This CDR3 comprises 14 residues. Trimming took 6 bases from V and 4 from J; bases not matched to a gene: 8.

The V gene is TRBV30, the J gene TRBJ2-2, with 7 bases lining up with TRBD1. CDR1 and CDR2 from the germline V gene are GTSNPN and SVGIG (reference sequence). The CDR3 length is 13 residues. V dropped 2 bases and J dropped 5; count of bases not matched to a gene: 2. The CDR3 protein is CAWSHRGTGELFF. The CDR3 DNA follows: TGTGCCTGGAGTCACAGGGGAACCGGGGAGCTGTTTTTT.

The CDR3 sequence is CASRDGREDEAFF. The DNA of the CDR3 is TGTGCCAGCAGAGACGGACGGGAAGATGAAGCTTTCTTT. The chain joins TRBV27 to TRBJ1-1; the D is unclear. The CDR3 is 13 amino acids. Trimming took off 6 bases at V and 7 bases at J, with 15 bases between the two ends. Germline loops: CDR1 MNHEY, CDR2 SMNVEV (reference sequence).

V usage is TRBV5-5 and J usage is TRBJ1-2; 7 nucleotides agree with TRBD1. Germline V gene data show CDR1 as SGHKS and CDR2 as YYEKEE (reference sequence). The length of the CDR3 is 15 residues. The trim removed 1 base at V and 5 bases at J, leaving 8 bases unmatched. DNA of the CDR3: TGTGCCAGCAGCTTGCTCGGGACAGAACTGTATGGCTACACCTTC. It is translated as CASSLLGTELYGYTF.

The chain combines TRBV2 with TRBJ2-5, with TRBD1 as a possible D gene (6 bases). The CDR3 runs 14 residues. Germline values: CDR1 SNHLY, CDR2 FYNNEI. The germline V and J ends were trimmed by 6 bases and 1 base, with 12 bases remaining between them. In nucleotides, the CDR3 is TGTGCCAGCAGAACAGGGACACCCCAAGAGACCCAGTACTTC. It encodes CASRTGTPQETQYF.